A selection of T cell receptor beta chains follows, all from one sample in a study of OX40 agonist ivuxolimab in advanced cancers. Libraries were prepared by immunoSEQ multiplex PCR; TCRdb keeps only in-frame clonotypes and omits some of them. The top ten clones hold approximately 15% of a sample with over 25,000 clones, roughly 82% of them seen once. The specimen comprised CD4+ or CD8+ T cells sorted from blood, sampled in a trial of the OX40 agonist ivuxolimab. The source of these receptors is an adult with an advanced solid tumor such as melanoma, head and neck, liver or kidney cancer. The CDR3 runs from the conserved cysteine through the conserved F or W. Each record gives: J gene, V gene, D gene, clone size, CDR3 DNA, CDR3 protein. D genes are given only for firm matches. Clone size, where shown, is once, few, many, or a class for clones that have expanded.

j_call: TRBJ2-1
v_call: TRBV4-2
d_call: TRBD1
clone_size: NA
cdr3_nt: TGTGCCAGCAGCCAATCCGGGACAGGGGCAAACGATGAGCAGTTCTTC
cdr3_aa: CASSQSGTGANDEQFF

j_call: TRBJ1-3
v_call: TRBV4-3
d_call: NA
clone_size: NA
cdr3_nt: TGCGCCAGCAGCCAAGCTCCGGACCCCTCTGGAAACACCATATATTTT
cdr3_aa: CASSQAPDPSGNTIYF

j_call: TRBJ2-1
v_call: TRBV9
d_call: NA
clone_size: NA
cdr3_nt: TGTGCCAGCAGCGTAGTAGGGGGTTTTGAGCAGTTCTTC
cdr3_aa: CASSVVGGFEQFF

j_call: TRBJ2-1
v_call: TRBV19
d_call: TRBD1
clone_size: NA
cdr3_nt: TGTGCCAGTGGACAGGGGGATCTCAATGAGCAGTTCTTC
cdr3_aa: CASGQGDLNEQFF

j_call: TRBJ2-3
v_call: TRBV5-5
d_call: NA
clone_size: NA
cdr3_nt: TGTGCCAGCAGCTTGTTTTCTGCGAGCACAGATACGCAGTATTTT
cdr3_aa: CASSLFSASTDTQYF

j_call: TRBJ2-2
v_call: TRBV27
d_call: NA
clone_size: NA
cdr3_nt: TGTGCCAGCAGTCCCGACGGGTGGGGGGGCCCCGGGGAGCTGTTTTTT
cdr3_aa: CASSPDGWGGPGELFF

j_call: TRBJ1-1
v_call: TRBV6-5
d_call: NA
clone_size: NA
cdr3_nt: TGTGCCAGTTCATCCGTGATGGCGGGACGGACTGAAGCTTTCTTT
cdr3_aa: CASSSVMAGRTEAFF

j_call: TRBJ2-2
v_call: TRBV6-5
d_call: NA
clone_size: NA
cdr3_nt: TGTGCCAGCAGTTACTCGAGGAGCGACGCCGGGGAGCTGTTTTTT
cdr3_aa: CASSYSRSDAGELFF

j_call: TRBJ2-1
v_call: TRBV19
d_call: NA
clone_size: NA
cdr3_nt: TGTGCCAGTAACCCCCGGGGGCGCTCCTACAATGAGCAGTTCTTC
cdr3_aa: CASNPRGRSYNEQFF

j_call: TRBJ2-1
v_call: TRBV5-6
d_call: NA
clone_size: NA
cdr3_nt: TGTGCCAGCATAATACAGGGAGCAGCCTACAATGAGCAGTTCTTC
cdr3_aa: CASIIQGAAYNEQFF

j_call: TRBJ2-2
v_call: TRBV4-3
d_call: TRBD1
clone_size: NA
cdr3_nt: TGCGCCAGCAGCCAAGGCCATACAGGGGGAACCGGGGAGCTGTTTTTT
cdr3_aa: CASSQGHTGGTGELFF

j_call: TRBJ2-7
v_call: TRBV10-2
d_call: NA
clone_size: once
cdr3_nt: TGCGCCAGCAGTGAGCTATGGAGACAGGGAGGAGACGAGCAGTACTTC
cdr3_aa: CASSELWRQGGDEQYF

j_call: TRBJ2-1
v_call: TRBV19
d_call: NA
clone_size: NA
cdr3_nt: TGTGCCAGTAGTATAGACACCTCGCGCTACAATGAGCAGTTCTTC
cdr3_aa: CASSIDTSRYNEQFF

j_call: TRBJ1-2
v_call: TRBV4-3
d_call: NA
clone_size: NA
cdr3_nt: TGCGCCAGCAGCCAAGATGTAGGGAGCTACTATGGCTACACCTTC
cdr3_aa: CASSQDVGSYYGYTF

j_call: TRBJ2-7
v_call: TRBV4-1
d_call: TRBD1
clone_size: NA
cdr3_nt: TGCGCCAGCACCCCGGGACAGGGGTCTACCTACGAGCAGTACTTC
cdr3_aa: CASTPGQGSTYEQYF

j_call: TRBJ2-5
v_call: TRBV19
d_call: NA
clone_size: NA
cdr3_nt: TGTGCCAGTAGTATACGGCAGCACCAAGAGACCCAGTACTTC
cdr3_aa: CASSIRQHQETQYF

j_call: TRBJ2-3
v_call: TRBV2
d_call: TRBD1
clone_size: NA
cdr3_nt: TGTGCCAGCAGCCGACAGGGGCCGGCAGATACGCAGTATTTT
cdr3_aa: CASSRQGPADTQYF

j_call: TRBJ2-7
v_call: TRBV5-6
d_call: NA
clone_size: NA
cdr3_nt: TGTGCCAGCAGCGCCGGACTGTATGTGCAGTACTTC
cdr3_aa: CASSAGLYVQYF

j_call: TRBJ2-2
v_call: TRBV5-5
d_call: NA
clone_size: few
cdr3_nt: TGTGCCAGCAGCTCGGACACCAACACCGGGGAGCTGTTTTTT
cdr3_aa: CASSSDTNTGELFF

j_call: TRBJ1-6
v_call: TRBV30
d_call: NA
clone_size: NA
cdr3_nt: TGTGCCTGGAGTACCGGGGTTGGTAATTCACCCCTCCACTTT
cdr3_aa: CAWSTGVGNSPLHF

j_call: TRBJ1-6
v_call: TRBV6-6
d_call: NA
clone_size: NA
cdr3_nt: TGTGCCAGCAGAGTCAGGGGCAGACCCTATAATTCACCCCTCCACTTT
cdr3_aa: CASRVRGRPYNSPLHF

j_call: TRBJ1-5
v_call: TRBV7-6
d_call: NA
clone_size: NA
cdr3_nt: TGTGCCAGCAGCTTAGAACAGGGCTTCAATCAGCCCCAGCATTTT
cdr3_aa: CASSLEQGFNQPQHF